The clone carrying this T cell receptor (beta chain) was seen repeatedly, ten times or more. Antigen specificity is unknown. This sample was taken from a study of T-cell reconstitution after alpha-beta-depleted transplantation in children. General observations from the study: T cells produced anew were the main source of T-cell counts and diversity one year after transplant. Reportedly, roughly two months post-transplant, alpha-beta T cells arose from several hundred expanded graft clones.

A TCRbeta library incorporating unique molecular identifiers was prepared. Each CDR3 protein is one row after TCRdb ran MiXCR on the PCR reads. The data show about 290,000 distinct CDR3 sequences, around 7.1% seen once. J gave up 5 bases and V 2 bases, and 5 bases lay outside the gene matches. The CDR3 consists of 15 residues. Germline CDR1 SGHTA, CDR2 FQGTGA. This sequence joins TRBV7-3 and TRBJ2-1, with 8 bases fitting TRBD1. This clonotype was sampled from a female patient aged 2 to 10 who had a stem cell transplant for Fanconi anemia, so the T cells may come from the graft donor. The specimen comprised peripheral blood, sampled 360 days after TCRalphabeta/CD19-depleted stem cell transplant. The chain's CDR3 is CASSLFRGRDNEQFF. The CDR3 bases are TGTGCCAGCAGCTTATTCAGGGGGCGCGACAATGAGCAGTTCTTC.